The 19 T cell receptor beta chains in this list originate from one sample, sequenced in a study of CD8+ T cells in alopecia areata. In each case, RNA was isolated and then reverse transcribed into cDNA as the sequencing template. Profiled with immunoSEQ multiplex PCR; TCRdb holds only in-frame clones, not every one. The table has 200,000 to 250,000 clones, approximately 47% seen once. Treatment in this sample: oral pan-JAK inhibitor, 5-10 mg twice daily. Here the sequenced sample was CD4+ T cells sorted from blood, taken at approximately week 36, from a patient treated with tofacitinib. These receptors were obtained from a human donor with alopecia areata.

This chain uses TRBV7-8 with TRBJ2-3; 10 bases match TRBD2. The CDR3 is 18 residues long. Per germline, CDR1 SGHVS and CDR2 FQNEAQ. V shed 0 bases and J 6 bases; nucleotides not matched to a gene: 12. Here the CDR3 DNA reads TGTGCCAGCAGCTTAGCGCTAATTGGGGGACTAGCGCCCGATACGCAGTATTTT. Protein product: CASSLALIGGLAPDTQYF. Together with reference TRBV7-8 and TRBJ2-3, the CDR3 gives the full variable domain: GAGVSQSPRYKVAKRGQDVALRCDPISGHVSLFWYQQALGQGPEFLTYFQNEAQLDKSGLPSDRFFAERPEGSVSTLKIQRTQQEDSAVYLCASSLALIGGLAPDTQYFGPGTRLTVL.

The chain couples TRBV7-8 to TRBJ1-2, with D perhaps TRBD1 (5 bases). Between the trimmed V and J ends, which lost 5 bases and 3 bases, there was a span of 16 bases. The CDR3 contains 15 residues. Germline CDR1 SGHVS, CDR2 FQNEAQ. The DNA for the CDR3 is TGTGCCAGCAGCCGGCTTGGGTGGGACGACTATGGCTACACCTTC. Residues: CASSRLGWDDYGYTF. Together with reference TRBV7-8 and TRBJ1-2, the CDR3 gives the full variable domain: GAGVSQSPRYKVAKRGQDVALRCDPISGHVSLFWYQQALGQGPEFLTYFQNEAQLDKSGLPSDRFFAERPEGSVSTLKIQRTQQEDSAVYLCASSRLGWDDYGYTFGSGTRLTVV.

The sample holds a few counts of this clone. The chain couples TRBV4-1 to TRBJ1-4; unclear D gene. Germline-derived CDR1 and CDR2 are MGHRA and YSYEKL. V lost 1 base to trimming and J lost 7 bases, with 10 bases between them. The CDR3 is 14 amino acids. CDR3 DNA: TGCGCCAGCAGCCAAGGGACGACCGGTGAAAAACTGTTTTTT. It encodes CASSQGTTGEKLFF.

This clone appeared a few times. Other DNA sequences of this sample code for an identical CDR3. The chain is built from TRBV15 and TRBJ1-5, with a possible D match to TRBD1 (6 bases). Germline assignment: CDR1 LNHNV and CDR2 YYDKDF (reference sequence). Trimming took 0 bases from V and 1 from J, leaving 10 bases between them. CDR3 length: 16 residues. CDR3 in amino acids: CATSRDRGGSNQPQHF. CDR3 DNA: TGTGCCACCAGCAGAGATAGGGGGGGAAGCAATCAGCCCCAGCATTTT.

DNA for the CDR3: TGCGCCAGCAGCCAAGGGTCGGGAGGGCCAGGCGAGCAGTACTTC. Amino acids: CASSQGSGGPGEQYF. The chain uses TRBV4-1 and TRBJ2-7; 8 positions agree with TRBD2. From germline, CDR1 is MGHRA and CDR2 YSYEKL. This CDR3 is 15 amino acids long. Trimming removed 1 base from V and 6 bases from J; junction bases left unmatched: 8.

This clone has a handful of counts. The chain combines TRBV5-1 with TRBJ2-1; a weak D match, TRBD2 (6 bases). The CDR3 covers 14 residues. Germline values: CDR1 SGHRS, CDR2 YFSETQ. V lost 4 bases to trimming and J lost 5 bases, with 13 bases between them. The CDR3 sequence is CASSGTPGDNEQFF. The DNA for the CDR3 is TGCGCCAGCAGCGGAACACCGGGAGACAATGAGCAGTTCTTC.

J is TRBJ2-6 and V is TRBV2, with D possibly being TRBD2 (7 bases). The CDR3 runs to 15 residues. Germline assignment: CDR1 SNHLY and CDR2 FYNNEI. V dropped 3 bases and J dropped 2 bases, with 8 bases sitting between them. In DNA form, the CDR3 reads TGTGCCAGCAGTGAGGGGGGGCCTGGGGCCAACGTCCTGACTTTC. It translates to CASSEGGPGANVLTF.

Comment on this clone: Additional DNA sequences in this sample encode the identical CDR3. This rearrangement joins TRBV30 to TRBJ2-7, with 10 bases identical to TRBD2. Germline lookup yields CDR1 GTSNPN and CDR2 SVGIG (reference sequence). The CDR3 is 12 residues long. Trimming removed 4 bases from V and 3 bases from J; junction bases left unmatched: 0. For the CDR3, the DNA is TGTGCCTGGACTAGCGGGAGCTACGAGCAGTACTTC. As protein: CAWTSGSYEQYF.

The table lists this clone with a few counts. The chain recombines TRBV7-3 with TRBJ2-2, with TRBD2 matching 8 bases. The V and J ends lost 2 bases and 5 bases, in that order; junction bases with no gene match: 1. The CDR3 runs to 14 residues. From germline, CDR1 is SGHTA and CDR2 FQGTGA. CDR3 in amino acids: CASSLGLATGELFF. The CDR3 DNA sequence: TGTGCCAGCAGCTTAGGACTAGCAACCGGGGAGCTGTTTTTT.

This clone came up once. J is TRBJ1-5 and V is TRBV5-6; D is perhaps TRBD1 (6 bases). Germline CDR1 SGHDT, CDR2 YYEEEE. This CDR3 comprises 14 residues. V gave up 6 bases and J gave up 9 bases, with 19 bases separating them. This CDR3 reads CASTFGGLVRPQHF. The DNA of the CDR3 is TGTGCCAGCACGTTCGGGGGCCTCGTGCGGCCCCAGCATTTT. The entire variable domain, with the rest obtained from reference TRBV5-6 and TRBJ1-5, is as follows: DAGVTQSPTHLIKTRGQQVTLRCSPKSGHDTVSWYQQALGQGPQFIFQYYEEEERQRGNFPDRFSGHQFPNYSSELNVNALLLGDSALYLCASTFGGLVRPQHFGDGTRLSIL.

The sample holds a few counts of this clone. The same CDR3 can be traced to other DNA sequences in this sample. This chain links TRBV6-5 with TRBJ1-1; tentative D call: TRBD1 (5 bases). Germline V gene data show CDR1 as MNHEY and CDR2 as SVGAGI. This CDR3 is 13 amino acids long. The V end lost 6 bases, the J end lost 5 bases, and 13 bases lay between the germline ends. CDR3 DNA: TGTGCCAGCAGCCCGGGGGGGAGGACTGAAGCTTTCTTT. Encoded protein: CASSPGGRTEAFF.

This clone has just a few counts. The V and J genes are TRBV27 and TRBJ2-3; D is undetermined. With 4 bases removed from V and 3 bases from J, the gap between germline ends came to 14 bases. Germline V lookup: CDR1 MNHEY, CDR2 SMNVEV (reference sequence). The CDR3 length is 15 residues. Here the CDR3 reads CASSSTAAPTDTQYF. As DNA, the CDR3 is TGTGCCAGCAGTTCTACAGCAGCACCGACAGATACGCAGTATTTT.

This chain links TRBV7-2 with TRBJ2-1; D gene uncertain. Germline CDR1 and CDR2: SGHTA and FQGNSA. Deletions cut 8 bases from V and 0 bases from J, with 23 bases between. The CDR3 extends over 18 amino acids. The CDR3 DNA sequence: TGTGCCAGCGGCAAACCAACCAGACAATCGGGCTCCTACAATGAGCAGTTCTTC. Its protein is CASGKPTRQSGSYNEQFF.

The rearrangement uses TRBV29-1 and TRBJ1-3; D ambiguous. Germline V gene sequence: CDR1 SQVTM, CDR2 ANQGSEA. The CDR3 length is 12 residues. V lost 5 bases, J lost 2 bases, and 7 bases lay in between. Here the CDR3 DNA reads TGCAGCGTTTCCCTAACTGGAAACACCATATATTTT. Translating it yields CSVSLTGNTIYF.

The chain recombines TRBV7-3 with TRBJ2-1, with TRBD2 matching over 14 bases. V shed 4 bases, J shed 6 bases, and the junction held 5 bases outside the gene matches. The CDR3 sequence is 16 residues long. Germline V lookup: CDR1 SGHTA, CDR2 FQGTGA. CDR3 region: CASSSGTSGSGNEQFF. In nucleotides, the CDR3 is TGTGCCAGCAGCTCCGGGACTAGCGGGAGCGGCAATGAGCAGTTCTTC.

This clone was recorded only once. This chain joins TRBV5-1 and TRBJ2-1; 8 nucleotides agree with TRBD1. Germline values: CDR1 SGHRS, CDR2 YFSETQ. V trimming: 5 bases; J trimming: 6 bases; junction bases outside the gene matches: 13. CDR3 length equals 16 residues. The DNA for the CDR3 is TGCGCCAGCAGTCATCAGGGGGCGATTTCCGGCAATGAGCAGTTCTTC. Its translation: CASSHQGAISGNEQFF. Looking up the rest from reference TRBV5-1 and TRBJ2-1 gives the full variable domain: KAGVTQTPRYLIKTRGQQVTLSCSPISGHRSVSWYQQTPGQGLQFLFEYFSETQRNKGNFPGRFSGRQFSNSRSEMNVSTLELGDSALYLCASSHQGAISGNEQFFGPGTRLTVL.

The V call is TRBV4-2, the J call TRBJ2-7; 11 positions agree with TRBD2. V lost 2 bases, J lost 3 bases, and 6 bases stayed unmatched. CDR1 is LGHNA, CDR2 YNFKEQ, per germline. The CDR3 contains 16 residues. DNA of the CDR3: TGTGCCAGCAGCCAACCAGGGACTAGCGGCATCTACGAGCAGTACTTC. This translates into CASSQPGTSGIYEQYF.

This clone was counted a few times. This chain connects TRBV14 to TRBJ2-7; unclear D gene. The CDR3 is 14 amino acids. V was trimmed by 0 bases and J by 6 bases, leaving 12 bases between them. Germline V gives CDR1 SGHDN, CDR2 FVKESK. CDR3 in amino acids: CASSQDGIRIEQYF. The CDR3 bases are TGTGCCAGCAGCCAAGATGGGATACGAATCGAGCAGTACTTC.

A few counts support this clone. This chain joins TRBV19 and TRBJ2-7; TRBD2 matches at 9 bases. The V and J ends lost 5 bases and 4 bases, in that order; junction bases with no gene match: 3. CDR3 length: 13 amino acids. Germline loops: CDR1 LNHDA, CDR2 SQIVND (reference sequence). As DNA, the CDR3 is TGTGCCAGTAGTTCTAGCGGGATGTACGAGCAGTACTTC. Protein sequence: CASSSSGMYEQYF.